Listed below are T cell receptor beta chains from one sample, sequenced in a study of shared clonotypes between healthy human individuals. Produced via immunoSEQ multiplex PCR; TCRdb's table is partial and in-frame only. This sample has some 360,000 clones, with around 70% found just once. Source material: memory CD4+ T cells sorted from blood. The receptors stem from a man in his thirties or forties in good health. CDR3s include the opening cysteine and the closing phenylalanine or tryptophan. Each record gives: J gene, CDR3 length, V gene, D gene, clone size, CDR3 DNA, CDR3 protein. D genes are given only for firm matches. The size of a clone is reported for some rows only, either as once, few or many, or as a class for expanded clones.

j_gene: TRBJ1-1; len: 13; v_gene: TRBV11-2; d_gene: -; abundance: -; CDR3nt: TGTGCCAGCAGCTTAGAGGCAAACACTGAAGCTTTCTTT; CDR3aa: CASSLEANTEAFF
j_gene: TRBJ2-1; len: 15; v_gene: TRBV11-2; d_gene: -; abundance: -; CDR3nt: TGTGCCAGCAGCGGTCAACAGGGAGGGCATGGTGAGCAGTTCTTC; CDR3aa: CASSGQQGGHGEQFF
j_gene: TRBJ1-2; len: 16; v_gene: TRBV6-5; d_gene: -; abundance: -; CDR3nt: TGTGCCAGCAGTTACTCGTTAGCAGGGCGGAACTATGGCTACACCTTC; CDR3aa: CASSYSLAGRNYGYTF
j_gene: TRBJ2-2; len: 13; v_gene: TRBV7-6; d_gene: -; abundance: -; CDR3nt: TGTGCCAGCAGCTTAGCACCCACCGGGGAGCTGTTTTTT; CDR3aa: CASSLAPTGELFF
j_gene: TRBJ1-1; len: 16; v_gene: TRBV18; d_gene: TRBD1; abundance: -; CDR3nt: TGTGCCAGCTCAGGACAGGGTATCGACATGAACACTGAAGCTTTCTTT; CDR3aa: CASSGQGIDMNTEAFF
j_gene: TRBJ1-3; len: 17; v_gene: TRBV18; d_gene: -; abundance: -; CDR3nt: TGTGCCAGCTCACCCATGGCAGGGTTGGTCCCCGGAAACACCATATATTTT; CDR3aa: CASSPMAGLVPGNTIYF
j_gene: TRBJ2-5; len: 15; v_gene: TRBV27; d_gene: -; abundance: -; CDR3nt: TGTGCCAGCAGGGGCCTCGCGGGGTTCCAAGAGACCCAGTACTTC; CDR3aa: CASRGLAGFQETQYF
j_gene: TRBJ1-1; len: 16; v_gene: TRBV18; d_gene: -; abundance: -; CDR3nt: TGTGCCAGCTCAAATCATCACGGGACGGTGAACACTGAAGCTTTCTTT; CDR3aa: CASSNHHGTVNTEAFF
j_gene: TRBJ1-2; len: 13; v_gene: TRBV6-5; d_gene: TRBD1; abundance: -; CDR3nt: TGTGCCAGCAGCGGACAGGGAAACTATGGCTACACCTTC; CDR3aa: CASSGQGNYGYTF
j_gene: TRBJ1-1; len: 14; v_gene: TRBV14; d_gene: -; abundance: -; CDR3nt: TGTGCCAGCAGCCAAGATATGGTGAACACTGAAGCTTTCTTT; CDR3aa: CASSQDMVNTEAFF
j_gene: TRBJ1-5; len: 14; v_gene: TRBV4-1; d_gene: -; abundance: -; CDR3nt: TGCGCCAGCAGCCAAGCAGGCAGTGATCAGCCCCAGCATTTT; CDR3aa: CASSQAGSDQPQHF
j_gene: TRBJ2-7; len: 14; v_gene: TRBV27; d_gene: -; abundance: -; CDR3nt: TGTGCCAGCAGTATATCGGGGTACTCCTACGAGCAGTACTTC; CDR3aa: CASSISGYSYEQYF
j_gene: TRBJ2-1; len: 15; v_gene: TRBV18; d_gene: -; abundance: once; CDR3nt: TGTGCCAGCTCACCACCAGGACGGGGGACCAATGAGCAGTTCTTC; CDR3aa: CASSPPGRGTNEQFF
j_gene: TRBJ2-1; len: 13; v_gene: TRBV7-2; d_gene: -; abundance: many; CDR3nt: TGTGCCAGCAGCCAACCCCAGAGTCTTGAGCAGTTCTTC; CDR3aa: CASSQPQSLEQFF
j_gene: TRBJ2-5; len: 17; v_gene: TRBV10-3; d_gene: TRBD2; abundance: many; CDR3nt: TGTGCCATCAGTGAGGTCCTAGCGGGAGAGGGGGGAGAGACCCAGTACTTC; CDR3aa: CAISEVLAGEGGETQYF
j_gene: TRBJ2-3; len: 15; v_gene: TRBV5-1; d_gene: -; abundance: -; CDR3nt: TGCGCCAGCAGCTTGGCGGGGACTTACACAGATACGCAGTATTTT; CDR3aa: CASSLAGTYTDTQYF
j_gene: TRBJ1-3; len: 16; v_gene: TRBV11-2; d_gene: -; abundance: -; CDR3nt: TGTGCCAGCAGCCCGATTAGGGACTTCTCTGGAAACACCATATATTTT; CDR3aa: CASSPIRDFSGNTIYF
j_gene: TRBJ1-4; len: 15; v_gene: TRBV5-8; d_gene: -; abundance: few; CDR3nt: TGTGCCAGCAGCTTTATGGGGGGCATTAATGAAAAACTGTTTTTT; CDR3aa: CASSFMGGINEKLFF